This T cell receptor (beta chain) was identified during a study of T cells after yellow fever vaccination. A 5'RACE template-switching step, the method used to make TCR cDNA, added a universal primer site and UMIs. TCRdb reanalysed the 5' RACE reads using MiXCR and keeps one entry per CDR3 protein. The sample consists of hundreds of thousands of distinct CDR3 sequences, about 17% of them appearing once. CDR3 length: 14 amino acids. In germline, CDR1 is SGHTA, CDR2 FQGTGA. Trimming took off 4 bases at V and 9 bases at J, with 16 bases between the two ends. In this sample, this clonotype turned up a few times. The antigen is unknown. Study-wide results and caveats: Reappearance after the booster was seen for most primary-vaccination clones, at 95% to 96% CD4 and around 90% CD8. There was a small share of clonotypes that showed up in both the CD4 and CD8 compartments. Peaking faster, on day 5 versus 15, the secondary response was nonetheless weaker.

The receptor comes from a man aged 18 to 35 who received the YFV17D yellow fever vaccine. This sequence joins TRBV7-3 and TRBJ2-1, with D possibly matching TRBD1 (6 bases). The material sequenced was PBMCs, taken roughly 5 days after the first yellow fever vaccination. The CDR3 nucleotides are TGTGCCAGCAGCTCCGGACAGCGATGGAGTGAGCAGTTCTTC. This translates into CASSSGQRWSEQFF.